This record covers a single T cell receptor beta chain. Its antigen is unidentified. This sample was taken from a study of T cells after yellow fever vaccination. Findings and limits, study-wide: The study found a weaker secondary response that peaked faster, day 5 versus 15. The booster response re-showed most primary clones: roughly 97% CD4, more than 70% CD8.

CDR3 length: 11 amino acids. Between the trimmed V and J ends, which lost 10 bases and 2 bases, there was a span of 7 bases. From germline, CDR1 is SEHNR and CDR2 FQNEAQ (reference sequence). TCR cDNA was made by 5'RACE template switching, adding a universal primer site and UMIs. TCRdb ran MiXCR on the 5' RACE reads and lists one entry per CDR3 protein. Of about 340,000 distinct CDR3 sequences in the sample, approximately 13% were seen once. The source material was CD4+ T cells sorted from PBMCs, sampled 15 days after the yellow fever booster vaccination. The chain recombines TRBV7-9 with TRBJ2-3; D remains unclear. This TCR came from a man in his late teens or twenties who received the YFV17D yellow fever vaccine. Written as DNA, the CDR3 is TGTGCCACCCGCTTCACAGATACGCAGTATTTT. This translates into CATRFTDTQYF.